The 28 T cell receptor beta chains in this list originate from one sample, sequenced in a study of PD-L1 blockade in urothelial cancer. Some clones are missing from TCRdb's copy, which holds only in-frame ones; the method was immunoSEQ multiplex PCR. The sample has about 91,000 clones; roughly 85% are singletons. The time point here: peripheral blood 6 weeks after treatment start. The sequences come from PBMCs, collected around atezolizumab (anti-PD-L1) treatment. All receptors derive from a man aged 65 to 79 with urothelial cancer.

The CDR3 region has the DNA TGTGCCAGCAACACCGGGACAGGGGGTGGCTACACCTTC. This sequence encodes CASNTGTGGGYTF. The rearrangement joins TRBV2 to TRBJ1-2, with 11 bases fitting TRBD1. Germline V gives CDR1 SNHLY, CDR2 FYNNEI. With 7 bases clipped from V and 7 bases from J, the junction kept 5 bases outside the gene matches. This CDR3 has 13 residues. Looking up the rest from reference TRBV2 and TRBJ1-2 gives the full variable domain: EPEVTQTPSHQVTQMGQEVILRCVPISNHLYFYWYRQILGQKVEFLVSFYNNEISEKSEIFDDQFSVERPDGSNFTLKIRSTKLEDSAMYFCASNTGTGGGYTFGSGTRLTVV.

This clone appeared a single time. The chain couples TRBV5-6 to TRBJ2-7, with D possibly being TRBD1 (6 bases). The germline CDR1 and CDR2 sequences are SGHDT and YYEEEE. The CDR3 loop spans 16 amino acids. V was cut by 5 bases and J by 0 bases, with 18 bases left in between. CDR3 sequence: CASRAKPGQSSYEQYF. CDR3 coding DNA: TGTGCCAGCAGAGCTAAACCCGGACAGAGCTCCTACGAGCAGTACTTC.

The chain uses TRBV7-9 and TRBJ1-1, with D perhaps TRBD1 (5 bases). From germline, CDR1 is SEHNR and CDR2 FQNEAQ (reference sequence). Trimming cost V 5 bases and J 2 bases, with 18 bases left between them. The CDR3 sequence is 16 residues long. CDR3 nucleotide sequence: TGTGCCAGCAGCCCCAGCGGGGCGGGGGGAAACACTGAAGCTTTCTTT. Translated, it gives CASSPSGAGGNTEAFF. Together with reference TRBV7-9 and TRBJ1-1, the CDR3 gives the full variable domain: DTGVSQNPRHKITKRGQNVTFRCDPISEHNRLYWYRQTLGQGPEFLTYFQNEAQLEKSRLLSDRFSAERPKGSFSTLEIQRTEQGDSAMYLCASSPSGAGGNTEAFFGQGTRLTVV.

V gene TRBV7-2 combines with J gene TRBJ2-3, with 7 nucleotides matching TRBD2. Germline assignment: CDR1 SGHTA and CDR2 FQGNSA. J was trimmed by 1 base and V by 4 bases; bases with no gene match: 2. The CDR3 length is 14 residues. This chain's CDR3 is CASSSGGGTDTQYF. CDR3 bases: TGTGCCAGCAGCTCTGGGGGGGGCACAGATACGCAGTATTTT.

V and J are TRBV5-1 and TRBJ2-3; D ambiguous. The V gene's germline CDR1 is SGHRS and CDR2 YFSETQ. V was clipped by 0 bases and J by 4 bases, with 6 bases between them. CDR3 length: 13 amino acids. This CDR3 reads CASSLDVADTQYF. The CDR3 DNA reads TGCGCCAGCAGCTTGGACGTAGCAGATACGCAGTATTTT.

V usage is TRBV9 and J usage is TRBJ2-5; D uncertain. Germline CDR1 SGDLS, CDR2 YYNGEE. Deletions cut 0 bases from V and 5 bases from J, with 11 bases between. This CDR3 has 14 amino acids. CDR3: CASSVGSGKETQYF. DNA of the CDR3: TGTGCCAGCAGCGTAGGTTCAGGCAAGGAGACCCAGTACTTC.

A single count supports this clone. This chain joins TRBV11-1 and TRBJ2-5; weak D call: TRBD2 (5 bases). The germline CDR1 and CDR2 sequences are SGHAT and FQDESV (reference sequence). V shed 0 bases and J shed 5 bases, with 7 bases lying between them. The CDR3 has 13 amino acids. CDR3 sequence reads: CASSLAPGETQYF. The DNA of the CDR3 is TGTGCCAGCAGCTTAGCCCCGGGGGAGACCCAGTACTTC.

The chain recombines TRBV7-2 with TRBJ1-1; D is ambiguous. This CDR3 region has 13 residues. V lost 5 bases to trimming and J lost 2 bases, with 9 bases between them. Germline lookup yields CDR1 SGHTA and CDR2 FQGNSA. The CDR3 region is CASSLLANTEAFF. The CDR3 nucleotides read TGTGCCAGCAGCCTCTTAGCTAACACTGAAGCTTTCTTT.

The V and J genes are TRBV5-1 and TRBJ2-2, with D maybe TRBD1 (5 bases). Trimming cost V 0 bases and J 1 base, with 10 bases left between them. Germline V CDR1 and CDR2: SGHRS, YFSETQ. The CDR3 runs 16 residues. The CDR3 sequence is CASSLGAGLNTGELFF. DNA for the CDR3: TGCGCCAGCAGCTTGGGCGCAGGGCTGAACACCGGGGAGCTGTTTTTT.

The genes are TRBV7-9 and TRBJ1-6; D gene unclear. This CDR3 has 13 amino acids. Trimming shortened V by 2 bases and J by 8 bases, and 7 bases separated the two germline ends. Germline CDR1 is SEHNR and CDR2 is FQNEAQ (reference sequence). The CDR3 DNA reads TGTGCCAGCAGCTTACCCGCGGATTCACCCCTCCACTTT. Amino acids: CASSLPADSPLHF.

V usage is TRBV19 and J usage is TRBJ1-1; D perhaps matches TRBD1 (6 bases). Germline loops: CDR1 LNHDA, CDR2 SQIVND (reference sequence). The V end lost 7 bases, the J end lost 1 base, and 13 bases lay between the germline ends. CDR3 length: 14 amino acids. The CDR3 DNA reads TGTGCCAGTATTTTGAGGGGGGGGAACACTGAAGCTTTCTTT. Translated, it gives CASILRGGNTEAFF.

CDR3 amino acids: CASSLVEAGELFF. The DNA for the CDR3 is TGTGCCAGCAGCTTGGTAGAGGCCGGGGAGCTGTTTTTT. The V and J genes are TRBV5-5 and TRBJ2-2, with unresolved D. This CDR3 comprises 13 residues. V was cut by 0 bases and J by 6 bases, with 6 bases left in between. Germline values: CDR1 SGHKS, CDR2 YYEKEE (reference sequence).

V gene TRBV5-1 combines with J gene TRBJ2-3; no clear D gene. Germline V gene sequence: CDR1 SGHRS, CDR2 YFSETQ. The CDR3 runs 14 residues. V was cut by 4 bases and J by 1 base, with 10 bases left in between. CDR3 sequence (DNA): TGCGCCAGCAGCCCGGGTAGTGGCACAGATACGCAGTATTTT. It codes for CASSPGSGTDTQYF.

In this sample, this clone turned up many times. This chain uses TRBV19 with TRBJ2-3, with TRBD2 identical over 10 bases. From germline, CDR1 is LNHDA and CDR2 SQIVND (reference sequence). This CDR3 is built from 15 residues. Trimming removed 4 bases from V and 2 bases from J; junction bases left unmatched: 3. This chain's CDR3 is CASSTTSGHTDTQYF. The CDR3 nucleotides are TGTGCCAGTAGTACGACTAGCGGGCACACAGATACGCAGTATTTT. The variable domain in full, with the rest retrieved from reference TRBV19 and TRBJ2-3, is DGGITQSPKYLFRKEGQNVTLSCEQNLNHDAMYWYRQDPGQGLRLIYYSQIVNDFQKGDIAEGYSVSREKKESFPLTVTSAQKNPTAFYLCASSTTSGHTDTQYFGPGTRLTVL.

The rearrangement links TRBV19 to TRBJ1-2, with D possibly TRBD1 on 6 matching bases. From germline, CDR1 is LNHDA and CDR2 SQIVND (reference sequence). The CDR3 covers 16 residues. Between the trimmed V and J ends, which lost 6 bases and 0 bases, there was a span of 17 bases. This chain's CDR3 is CASSPWTESTNYGYTF. The CDR3 nucleotides read TGTGCCAGTAGCCCCTGGACAGAATCCACTAACTATGGCTACACCTTC.

CDR3 region: CATSIDEGMNTEAFF. For the CDR3, the DNA is TGTGCCACCAGCATCGACGAGGGTATGAACACTGAAGCTTTCTTT. This rearrangement joins TRBV15 to TRBJ1-1; D call uncertain. The CDR3 spans 15 residues. The V gene lost 4 bases and the J gene lost 0 bases, with 12 bases spanning the gap. Germline values: CDR1 LNHNV, CDR2 YYDKDF (reference sequence).

CDR3 in amino acids: CASSLGVSTDTQYF. In nucleotides, the CDR3 is TGTGCCAGTAGTCTTGGAGTAAGCACAGATACGCAGTATTTT. The V and J genes are TRBV19 and TRBJ2-3; D gene uncertain. CDR1 and CDR2 (germline): LNHDA, SQIVND (reference sequence). The CDR3 runs 14 residues. Trimming pared 5 bases from V and 0 bases from J, leaving 9 bases between.

In nucleotides, the CDR3 is TGTGCCAGCAGGAGGGGACAGGGGCTGGGCAATGAGCAGTTCTTC. It specifies CASRRGQGLGNEQFF. The rearrangement links TRBV2 to TRBJ2-1, with 10 nucleotides matching TRBD1. The CDR3 totals 15 residues. V lost 6 bases to trimming and J lost 6 bases; unmatched junction nucleotides: 8. CDR1 and CDR2 (germline): SNHLY, FYNNEI.

V gene TRBV11-2 combines with J gene TRBJ1-2; D may be TRBD1 (5 bases). This CDR3 spans 12 amino acids. Trimming cost V 3 bases and J 8 bases, with 10 bases left between them. Germline V gene sequence: CDR1 SGHAT, CDR2 FQNNGV. Here the CDR3 DNA reads TGTGCCAGCAGCTTGGACGGGGGAGGCTACACCTTC. Translated: CASSLDGGGYTF.

The chain is built from TRBV5-1 and TRBJ2-1, with TRBD2 matching 12 bases. This CDR3 spans 15 amino acids. Germline-derived CDR1 and CDR2 are SGHRS and YFSETQ. V shed 2 bases, J shed 6 bases, and the junction held 3 bases outside the gene matches. The CDR3 region is CASSFLAGGGNEQFF. CDR3 bases: TGCGCCAGCAGCTTCCTAGCGGGGGGGGGCAATGAGCAGTTCTTC.

This chain connects TRBV5-1 to TRBJ1-6; D uncertain. From germline, CDR1 is SGHRS and CDR2 YFSETQ. The CDR3 consists of 14 residues. V was cut by 4 bases and J by 8 bases, with 13 bases left in between. The CDR3, as DNA: TGCGCCAGCAGCAGCGGCGGGAGAGATTCACCCCTCCACTTT. This translates into CASSSGGRDSPLHF.

The chain has TRBV5-1 and TRBJ2-7; D perhaps matches TRBD1 (5 bases). The V end lost 0 bases, the J end lost 5 bases, and 12 bases lay between the germline ends. Germline values: CDR1 SGHRS, CDR2 YFSETQ. The CDR3 runs to 14 residues. CDR3 sequence: CASSLGATAHEQYF. The DNA of the CDR3 is TGCGCCAGCAGCTTGGGAGCGACAGCCCACGAGCAGTACTTC. The entire variable domain, with the rest obtained from reference TRBV5-1 and TRBJ2-7, is as follows: KAGVTQTPRYLIKTRGQQVTLSCSPISGHRSVSWYQQTPGQGLQFLFEYFSETQRNKGNFPGRFSGRQFSNSRSEMNVSTLELGDSALYLCASSLGATAHEQYFGPGTRLTVT.

The chain couples TRBV29-1 to TRBJ1-2, with D unclear. V was cut by 0 bases and J by 6 bases, with 17 bases left in between. Germline CDR1 reads SQVTM; CDR2 reads ANQGSEA. This CDR3 contains 15 residues. CDR3 in amino acids: CSVEDGEARFDGYTF. CDR3 nucleotides: TGCAGCGTTGAAGATGGAGAGGCAAGATTCGATGGCTACACCTTC.

This CDR3 reads CASSPIYRNNQPQHF. CDR3 sequence (DNA): TGTGCCAGCAGCCCCATCTACAGGAACAATCAGCCCCAGCATTTT. The V call is TRBV6-5, the J call TRBJ1-5, with D possibly matching TRBD1 (5 bases). The V end was cut by 6 bases, the J end by 3 bases, with 15 bases between. Germline V lookup: CDR1 MNHEY, CDR2 SVGAGI. This CDR3 has 15 amino acids.

The J gene is TRBJ2-2, the V gene TRBV6-5; D gene uncertain. The CDR3 runs to 13 residues. V shed 4 bases and J shed 3 bases, with 6 bases lying between them. Germline values: CDR1 MNHEY, CDR2 SVGAGI. This CDR3 reads CASSFAYTGELFF. CDR3 coding DNA: TGTGCCAGCAGTTTCGCGTACACCGGGGAGCTGTTTTTT.

CDR3 DNA sequence: TGTGCCAGCAGTTACGACAGGGACCCTGGAGGCTACACCTTC. It codes for CASSYDRDPGGYTF. The chain combines TRBV6-5 with TRBJ1-2; 7 nucleotides match TRBD1. Germline V gene sequence: CDR1 MNHEY, CDR2 SVGAGI. This CDR3 contains 14 residues. The J segment lost 8 bases and the V segment lost 2 bases, leaving 8 bases of the junction unmatched.

This rearrangement joins TRBV5-5 to TRBJ2-1; 12 bases map to TRBD2. V shed 3 bases, J shed 7 bases, and the junction held 5 bases outside the gene matches. This CDR3 is built from 15 residues. Germline CDR1 and CDR2: SGHKS and YYEKEE (reference sequence). The CDR3, as DNA: TGTGCCAGCAGCTCCCTAGCGGGAGGGAGTAATGAGCAGTTCTTC. Protein: CASSSLAGGSNEQFF.

The rearrangement uses TRBV27 and TRBJ1-4, with D unclear. The germline V gene has CDR1 MNHEY and CDR2 SMNVEV (reference sequence). V was pared by 8 bases and J by 4 bases, with 14 bases between. This CDR3 spans 14 amino acids. This chain's CDR3 is CASSPGLFNEKLFF. CDR3 nucleotide sequence: TGTGCCAGCTCTCCGGGATTGTTTAATGAAAAACTGTTTTTT.